Presented here are 3 T cell receptor beta chains from one specimen sequenced in a study of blood T cells in healthy people across ages. A second about 6 to 11 cycle PCR used barcoded and J-beta primers. TCRdb independently ran MiXCR on the 5' RACE reads; one entry per CDR3 protein. Among about 690,000 distinct CDR3 sequences listed, approximately 40% were seen once. Sequenced input: blood. Receptors originate from a man older than 75 in good health.

In this sample, this clonotype turned up a few times. In nucleotides, the CDR3 is TGCGCCAGCAGCTCTGACAGGGCTGGGGGGAATACGCAGTATTTT. Its translation: CASSSDRAGGNTQYF. This chain connects TRBV5-1 to TRBJ2-3; perhaps TRBD1 as D (7 bases). CDR1 is SGHRS and CDR2 is YFSETQ in the germline V gene. The CDR3 spans 15 residues. V lost 3 bases, J lost 7 bases, and 18 bases lay in between.

This chain connects TRBV21-1 to TRBJ2-5; TRBD2, the table's D call, was not compared with the DNA. TRBV21-1 is tagged as a pseudogene. This CDR3 has 12 amino acids. The CDR3 reads CATIVDPQTQYF. The CDR3 bases are TGTGCCACCATAGTGGACCCTCAGACCCAGTACTTC.

This clonotype was observed once. This rearrangement joins TRBV6-2 or TRBV6-3 to TRBJ2-1; the match to TRBD1 covers 7 bases. Trimming at V came to 5 bases and at J to 6 bases, leaving 7 bases not matched to a gene. CDR3 size: 14 residues. The germline V gene encodes CDR1 MNHEY and CDR2 SVGEGT. CDR3 DNA sequence: TGTGCCAGCAGTCTTGGACAGGTTGTCAATGAGCAGTTCTTC. This sequence encodes CASSLGQVVNEQFF.